This passage covers 25 T cell receptor beta chains from one sample sequenced in a study of blood T cell repertoires in COVID-19. Produced via immunoSEQ multiplex PCR; TCRdb's table is partial and in-frame only. The sample has approximately 70,000 clones, roughly four fifths seen once. The sample comprised peripheral blood. The receptors were gathered from a woman in her sixties with acute or convalescent COVID-19.

This clone was seen more than once but under ten times. The chain joins TRBV6-5 to TRBJ1-6; 12 bases are shared with TRBD1. The CDR3 totals 14 residues. Germline-derived CDR1 and CDR2 are MNHEY and SVGAGI. Trimming cost V 4 bases and J 14 bases; bases outside gene matches: 6. This chain's CDR3 is CASSSAGQGATLHF. As DNA, the CDR3 is TGTGCCAGCAGTTCGGCGGGACAGGGGGCCACCCTCCACTTT.

The J gene is TRBJ2-2, the V gene TRBV4-2, with D perhaps TRBD2 (5 bases). Germline CDR1 reads LGHNA; CDR2 reads YNFKEQ. This CDR3 has 14 residues. V lost 3 bases and J 6 bases, leaving 11 bases between the germline ends. DNA of the CDR3: TGTGCCAGCAGCCATCAAGGGAGTGCCGGGGAGCTGTTTTTT. Translation: CASSHQGSAGELFF.

This chain uses TRBV5-4 with TRBJ1-4; 9 nucleotides match TRBD1. J was trimmed by 5 bases and V by 3 bases; bases with no gene match: 2. CDR1 is SGHNT, CDR2 YYREEE, per germline (reference sequence). CDR3 length: 14 residues. This chain's CDR3 is CASSYRGPNEKLFF. The CDR3 DNA sequence: TGTGCCAGCAGCTACAGGGGGCCCAATGAAAAACTGTTTTTT.

J is TRBJ2-1 and V is TRBV6-5, with 8 bases aligning to TRBD1. J gave up 9 bases and V 3 bases, and 7 bases lay outside the gene matches. Germline values: CDR1 MNHEY, CDR2 SVGAGI. The CDR3 sequence is 14 residues long. The CDR3 coding sequence is TGTGCCAGCAGTTATGCTCAGGGGGCTGGTGAGCAGTTCTTC. Translation: CASSYAQGAGEQFF.

This chain links TRBV19 with TRBJ1-1; D ambiguous. The CDR3 runs to 15 residues. Germline loops: CDR1 LNHDA, CDR2 SQIVND (reference sequence). The germline V and J ends were trimmed by 4 bases and 5 bases, with 17 bases remaining between them. The CDR3 DNA sequence: TGTGCCAGTAGTACTCTGGGAGGGAGTTGGACTGAAGCTTTCTTT. Its translation is CASSTLGGSWTEAFF.

In DNA form, the CDR3 reads TGTGCCAGCAGCCGGACAGTGAACACTGAAGCTTTCTTT. Its translation: CASSRTVNTEAFF. This chain uses TRBV3-1 (or the pseudogene TRBV3-2) with TRBJ1-1, with a possible D match to TRBD1 (6 bases). CDR3 length: 13 residues. V lost 4 bases, J lost 0 bases, and 6 bases lay in between. Per germline, CDR1 LGHDT and CDR2 YNNKEL (reference sequence).

The V call is TRBV12-3 or TRBV12-4, the J call TRBJ2-3, with D unclear. The CDR3 consists of 11 residues. V lost 4 bases, J lost 9 bases, and 8 bases lay in between. CDR3 sequence reads: CASSYSGTQYF. CDR3 bases: TGTGCCAGCAGTTACAGTGGCACGCAGTATTTT.

This CDR3 reads CASSLDFNTGELFF. Here the CDR3 DNA reads TGTGCCAGCAGCTTGGACTTCAACACCGGGGAGCTGTTTTTT. The chain has TRBV7-2 and TRBJ2-2, with D maybe TRBD2 (5 bases). The CDR3 consists of 14 residues. V was pared by 3 bases and J by 2 bases, with 7 bases between. Germline CDR1 is SGHTA and CDR2 is FQGNSA.

The rearrangement links TRBV7-2 to TRBJ2-3; TRBD2 matches at 7 bases. The length of the CDR3 is 13 residues. Germline V gene data show CDR1 as SGHTA and CDR2 as FQGNSA. V shed 3 bases, J shed 11 bases, and the junction held 8 bases outside the gene matches. The CDR3 spells CASSFQTSREQYF. The CDR3 nucleotides are TGTGCCAGCAGCTTCCAGACTAGCCGGGAGCAGTATTTT.

The chain is built from TRBV11-2 and TRBJ2-5; 7 positions agree with TRBD1. With 4 bases clipped from V and 3 bases from J, the junction kept 5 bases outside the gene matches. Germline CDR1 SGHAT, CDR2 FQNNGV. There are 14 residues in the CDR3. CDR3 in amino acids: CASSSQTGKETQYF. Written as DNA, the CDR3 is TGTGCCAGCAGCTCACAGACAGGGAAAGAGACCCAGTACTTC.

The V gene is TRBV7-3, the J gene TRBJ1-5, with a weak D call TRBD1 (6 bases). Germline CDR1 reads SGHTA; CDR2 reads FQGTGA. V was shortened by 5 bases and J by 2 bases, with 10 bases between the two germline ends. The CDR3 length is 14 residues. CDR3 nucleotide sequence: TGTGCCAGCAGCCCGGCAGGGGGCAATCAGCCCCAGCATTTT. This codes for CASSPAGGNQPQHF.

V is TRBV6-6 and J is TRBJ1-6, with D tentatively TRBD1 (6 bases). CDR3 size: 14 residues. The V gene lost 2 bases and the J gene lost 8 bases, with 10 bases spanning the gap. The germline V gene has CDR1 MNHNY and CDR2 SVGAGI (reference sequence). In nucleotides, the CDR3 is TGTGCCAGCAGTTACCGGGGGGCGGATTCACCCCTCCACTTT. Residues: CASSYRGADSPLHF.

The chain joins TRBV6-4 to TRBJ1-1; 11 bases map to TRBD1. V trimming: 2 bases; J trimming: 6 bases; junction bases outside the gene matches: 11. Germline CDR1 reads MRHNA; CDR2 reads SNTAGT. The CDR3 has 17 residues. This chain's CDR3 is CASSDRTGGFDRAEAFF. CDR3 bases: TGTGCCAGCAGTGACCGGACAGGGGGCTTCGACCGGGCTGAAGCTTTCTTT.

The chain is built from TRBV5-1 and TRBJ1-2; TRBD1 is a possible D gene (5 bases). Trimming pared 0 bases from V and 2 bases from J, leaving 11 bases between. The V gene's germline CDR1 is SGHRS and CDR2 YFSETQ. CDR3 length: 15 residues. The CDR3 loop is CASSLAQGGNYGYTF. In nucleotides, the CDR3 is TGCGCCAGCAGCTTGGCCCAGGGAGGAAACTATGGCTACACCTTC.

The chain carries TRBV19 and TRBJ1-3; D possibly corresponds to TRBD1 (5 bases). CDR3 length: 15 amino acids. CDR1 is LNHDA and CDR2 is SQIVND in the germline V gene (reference sequence). V was trimmed by 4 bases and J by 1 base, leaving 11 bases between them. CDR3 loop: CASSNQGFSGNTIYF. CDR3 DNA: TGTGCCAGTAGTAATCAGGGCTTTTCTGGAAACACCATATATTTT.

The CDR3 region has the DNA TGTGCCAGCGCCCGCGACCCCCAGGGGAGTTCACCCCTCCACTTT. Translating gives CASARDPQGSSPLHF. The rearrangement uses TRBV2 and TRBJ1-6; possible D gene TRBD1, 6 bases. Looked up from germline, CDR1 is SNHLY and CDR2 is FYNNEI. The CDR3 length is 15 residues. The V gene lost 8 bases and the J gene lost 9 bases, with 20 bases spanning the gap.

The chain carries TRBV5-1 and TRBJ1-1, with D possibly matching TRBD1 (6 bases). The germline V gene has CDR1 SGHRS and CDR2 YFSETQ. V was clipped by 4 bases and J by 4 bases, with 11 bases between them. The CDR3 has 13 residues. CDR3 residues: CASSPGGGTEAFF. The DNA for the CDR3 is TGCGCCAGCAGCCCGGGGGGCGGCACTGAAGCTTTCTTT.

This rearrangement joins TRBV3-1 (or the pseudogene TRBV3-2) to TRBJ2-1; 8 bases match TRBD2. The CDR3 loop spans 15 amino acids. J gave up 2 bases and V 5 bases, and 5 bases lay outside the gene matches. Germline V lookup: CDR1 LGHDT, CDR2 YNNKEL (reference sequence). The CDR3 region has the DNA TGTGCCAGCAGCTTTAGCGGGACTACCTACAATGAGCAGTTCTTC. This encodes CASSFSGTTYNEQFF.

This rearrangement joins TRBV7-8 to TRBJ1-1, with a tentative D call TRBD1 (6 bases). The CDR3 length is 15 residues. The V end was cut by 1 base, the J end by 1 base, with 10 bases between. CDR1 is SGHVS and CDR2 is FQNEAQ in the germline V gene. The CDR3 here is CASSLDAGANTEAFF. The CDR3 nucleotides read TGTGCCAGCAGCTTAGACGCAGGGGCGAACACTGAAGCTTTCTTT.

This chain uses TRBV27 with TRBJ1-5; 7 bases are shared with TRBD1. Per the germline V gene, CDR1 is MNHEY and CDR2 is SMNVEV (reference sequence). The CDR3 runs 16 residues. J gave up 5 bases and V 5 bases, and 12 bases lay outside the gene matches. The CDR3 sequence is CASSPRRTGRDQPQHF. CDR3 coding DNA: TGTGCCAGCAGTCCGAGAAGGACAGGACGGGATCAGCCCCAGCATTTT.

The CDR3 sequence is CASNPAGSDTQYF. The CDR3 DNA reads TGCGCCAGCAACCCAGCGGGGTCAGATACGCAGTATTTT. The chain links TRBV5-1 to TRBJ2-3, with TRBD2 matching over 7 bases. The CDR3 is 13 residues long. With 6 bases clipped from V and 4 bases from J, the junction kept 5 bases outside the gene matches. Germline V lookup: CDR1 SGHRS, CDR2 YFSETQ.

The J gene is TRBJ1-1, the V gene TRBV5-1; D unresolved. Germline V gene data show CDR1 as SGHRS and CDR2 as YFSETQ. Trimming removed 2 bases at V and 1 base at J, with 6 bases between. The CDR3 is 13 amino acids. The CDR3 DNA follows: TGCGCCAGCAGCTTCCAGTCGAACACTGAAGCTTTCTTT. Amino acid sequence: CASSFQSNTEAFF.

The chain links TRBV9 to TRBJ2-7, with a weak D call TRBD2 (6 bases). Trimming removed 4 bases from V and 0 bases from J, with 17 bases in between. Germline V CDR1 and CDR2: SGDLS, YYNGEE. The CDR3 loop spans 16 amino acids. The CDR3 reads CASSPHLAGPSYEQYF. CDR3 DNA sequence: TGTGCCAGCAGCCCTCACCTGGCGGGGCCCTCCTACGAGCAGTACTTC.

This rearrangement joins TRBV4-2 to TRBJ1-4; TRBD1 agrees at 7 bases. Germline V gene data show CDR1 as LGHNA and CDR2 as YNFKEQ. Losses at the gene ends were 1 base for V and 3 bases for J; bases not matched to a gene: 8. The CDR3 consists of 17 residues. Here the CDR3 DNA reads TGTGCCAGCAGCCAAGTAGGTTCTACAGGGGCTAATGAAAAACTGTTTTTT. Protein: CASSQVGSTGANEKLFF.

This chain links TRBV11-2 with TRBJ1-6, with D perhaps TRBD1 (6 bases). Germline CDR1 reads SGHAT; CDR2 reads FQNNGV. The CDR3 is made up of 14 amino acids. The V end was cut by 0 bases, the J end by 10 bases, with 10 bases between. The CDR3 loop is CASSLEPGESPLHF. CDR3 bases: TGTGCCAGCAGCTTAGAACCAGGGGAGTCACCCCTCCACTTT. Drawing the rest from reference TRBV11-2 and TRBJ1-6, the complete variable domain is EAGVAQSPRYKIIEKRQSVAFWCNPISGHATLYWYQQILGQGPKLLIQFQNNGVVDDSQLPKDRFSAERLKGVDSTLKIQPAKLEDSAVYLCASSLEPGESPLHFGNGTRLTVT.